Presented here are 17 T cell receptor beta chains from one specimen sequenced in a study of T cell responses to AZD1222 COVID-19 vaccine. Clones were sequenced by immunoSEQ multiplex PCR, and TCRdb holds only the in-frame ones, with some missing. The sample lists approximately 120,000 clones, around 87% occurring once. The sample was peripheral blood, taken on day 0 of AZD1222 vaccination. The source is an adult in good health.

The chain employs TRBV14 and TRBJ2-3, with D unresolved. V lost 0 bases and J 1 base, leaving 11 bases between the germline ends. This CDR3 has 16 amino acids. The germline V gene encodes CDR1 SGHDN and CDR2 FVKESK. CDR3 coding DNA: TGTGCCAGCAGCCAAGAGACCGTACCCCGCACAGATACGCAGTATTTT. The encoded protein is CASSQETVPRTDTQYF.

This sequence joins TRBV28 and TRBJ1-2; D not certain. The V end was cut by 6 bases, the J end by 8 bases, with 19 bases between. The germline V gene has CDR1 MDHEN and CDR2 SYDVKM. The CDR3 sequence is 14 residues long. Here the CDR3 reads CASRLGREIEGYTF. CDR3 in DNA: TGTGCCAGCAGACTCGGACGGGAAATAGAAGGCTACACCTTC.

The chain is built from TRBV4-3 and TRBJ2-2; no firm D call. CDR3 length: 14 amino acids. V was trimmed by 1 base and J by 4 bases, leaving 7 bases between them. Germline assignment: CDR1 LGHNA and CDR2 YSLEER. In DNA, the CDR3 is TGCGCCAGCAGCCAAGTACCGGGCACCGGGGAGCTGTTTTTT. Amino acids: CASSQVPGTGELFF.

The CDR3 loop is CASSSGLAGGETQYF. The DNA for the CDR3 is TGTGCCAGCAGCTCGGGACTAGCGGGAGGAGAGACCCAGTACTTC. V is TRBV5-4 and J is TRBJ2-5; 15 positions match TRBD2. The CDR3 loop spans 15 amino acids. Trimming at V came to 3 bases and at J to 4 bases, leaving 1 base not matched to a gene. Germline CDR1 and CDR2: SGHNT and YYREEE (reference sequence).

V and J are TRBV10-3 and TRBJ1-5; 10 positions agree with TRBD1. This CDR3 has 13 amino acids. The germline CDR1 and CDR2 sequences are ENHRY and SYGVKD. With 11 bases clipped from V and 5 bases from J, the junction kept 6 bases outside the gene matches. CDR3 in DNA: TGTGCCGTCCAAGGGACAGGGGATCAGCCCCAGCATTTT. Its protein is CAVQGTGDQPQHF.

This CDR3 reads CAWSRSRVNTEAFF. In DNA form, the CDR3 reads TGTGCCTGGAGTCGAAGCAGGGTGAACACTGAAGCTTTCTTT. This rearrangement joins TRBV30 to TRBJ1-1; tentative D call: TRBD1 (5 bases). Between the trimmed V and J ends, which lost 2 bases and 0 bases, there was a span of 10 bases. Germline V gene lookup returns CDR1 GTSNPN and CDR2 SVGIG (reference sequence). The CDR3 is 14 residues long.

This clone occurred once. The rearrangement joins TRBV20-1 to TRBJ1-5; D is uncertain. V was shortened by 3 bases and J by 6 bases, with 12 bases between the two germline ends. Germline values: CDR1 DFQATT, CDR2 SNEGSKA (reference sequence). The CDR3 runs to 13 residues. This CDR3 reads CSASFRISQPQHF. CDR3 sequence (DNA): TGCAGTGCTAGTTTTAGGATAAGTCAGCCCCAGCATTTT.

This sequence joins TRBV15 and TRBJ2-7; TRBD2 aligns across 9 bases. CDR1 is LNHNV, CDR2 YYDKDF, per germline (reference sequence). The length of the CDR3 is 16 residues. V shed 2 bases, J shed 1 base, and the junction held 6 bases outside the gene matches. The CDR3 region has the DNA TGTGCCACCAGCAGATGGGGCGGGAGGGAGTCCTACGAGCAGTACTTC. Translating gives CATSRWGGRESYEQYF.

The chain links TRBV4-3 to TRBJ2-7, with D perhaps matching TRBD1 or TRBD2 (5 bases each). This CDR3 contains 15 residues. Germline V gene lookup returns CDR1 LGHNA and CDR2 YSLEER. The V gene lost 4 bases and the J gene lost 2 bases, with 15 bases spanning the gap. The CDR3 DNA sequence: TGCGCCAGCAGCCCAGAATACCCGGGACCCTACGAGCAGTACTTC. Translation: CASSPEYPGPYEQYF.

The J gene is TRBJ2-5, the V gene TRBV5-1, with 10 bases aligning to TRBD1. Unmatched junction bases numbered 6, after V lost 5 bases and J lost 5 bases. The CDR3 runs 14 residues. Germline loops: CDR1 SGHRS, CDR2 YFSETQ. CDR3 residues: CASSLVGQGETQYF. For the CDR3, the DNA is TGCGCCAGCAGTCTGGTGGGACAGGGGGAGACCCAGTACTTC.

The chain recombines TRBV18 with TRBJ2-7, with D tentatively TRBD1 (6 bases). This CDR3 comprises 13 residues. The germline V and J ends were trimmed by 3 bases and 5 bases, with 11 bases remaining between them. Germline-derived CDR1 and CDR2 are KGHSH and LQKENI. CDR3 amino acids: CASSPRGINEQYF. The CDR3 nucleotides read TGTGCCAGCTCACCGAGGGGGATCAACGAGCAGTACTTC.

CDR3 region: CASSPQGVDGPQHF. DNA of the CDR3: TGTGCCAGCTCACCCCAGGGGGTTGACGGGCCCCAGCATTTT. The J gene is TRBJ1-5, the V gene TRBV18, with 7 bases identical to TRBD1. Trimming removed 3 bases from V and 9 bases from J; junction bases left unmatched: 8. CDR3 length: 14 amino acids. Germline CDR1 reads KGHSH; CDR2 reads LQKENI.

This chain joins TRBV28 and TRBJ2-7; a possible D gene is TRBD1 (6 bases). This CDR3 region has 14 residues. CDR1 is MDHEN and CDR2 is SYDVKM in the germline V gene. Trimming shortened V by 1 base and J by 6 bases, and 13 bases separated the two germline ends. CDR3 residues: CASSLSPGVGEQYF. The CDR3 bases are TGTGCCAGCAGTTTATCACCAGGGGTGGGCGAGCAGTACTTC. The full variable domain, with the rest looked up from reference TRBV28 and TRBJ2-7, is DVKVTQSSRYLVKRTGEKVFLECVQDMDHENMFWYRQDPGLGLRLIYFSYDVKMKEKGDIPEGYSVSREKKERFSLILESASTNQTSMYLCASSLSPGVGEQYFGPGTRLTVT.

The rearrangement uses TRBV2 and TRBJ2-5; 12 positions agree with TRBD2. Trimming removed 7 bases from V and 5 bases from J; junction bases left unmatched: 5. The CDR3 consists of 14 residues. Germline V gene sequence: CDR1 SNHLY, CDR2 FYNNEI. The CDR3 protein is CASKTSGSSETQYF. In nucleotides, the CDR3 is TGTGCCAGCAAGACTAGCGGGAGCTCTGAGACCCAGTACTTC.

The chain joins TRBV7-2 to TRBJ1-2; D unresolved. This CDR3 contains 13 residues. Germline V gives CDR1 SGHTA, CDR2 FQGNSA. The ends were cut back, 5 bases at V and 6 bases at J, with 13 bases in the middle. CDR3 bases: TGTGCCAGCAGCCCAGTGGAAGGGAATGGCTACACCTTC. Amino acids: CASSPVEGNGYTF.

The rearrangement links TRBV7-2 to TRBJ1-5, with TRBD1 matching 7 bases. The germline CDR1 and CDR2 sequences are SGHTA and FQGNSA. Trimming at V came to 5 bases and at J to 5 bases, leaving 9 bases not matched to a gene. This CDR3 region has 15 residues. The CDR3 region has the DNA TGTGCCAGCAGCCTAATGGGACAGACCCATCAGCCCCAGCATTTT. Its translation is CASSLMGQTHQPQHF.

This chain joins TRBV24-1 and TRBJ1-4; TRBD1 agrees at 9 bases. V dropped 4 bases and J dropped 7; count of bases not matched to a gene: 9. The CDR3 sequence is 16 residues long. CDR1 is KGHDR, CDR2 SFDVKD, per germline. The CDR3 loop reads CATSEGDGTGSEKLFF. The CDR3 DNA reads TGTGCCACCAGTGAGGGGGATGGGACAGGGAGTGAAAAACTGTTTTTT.